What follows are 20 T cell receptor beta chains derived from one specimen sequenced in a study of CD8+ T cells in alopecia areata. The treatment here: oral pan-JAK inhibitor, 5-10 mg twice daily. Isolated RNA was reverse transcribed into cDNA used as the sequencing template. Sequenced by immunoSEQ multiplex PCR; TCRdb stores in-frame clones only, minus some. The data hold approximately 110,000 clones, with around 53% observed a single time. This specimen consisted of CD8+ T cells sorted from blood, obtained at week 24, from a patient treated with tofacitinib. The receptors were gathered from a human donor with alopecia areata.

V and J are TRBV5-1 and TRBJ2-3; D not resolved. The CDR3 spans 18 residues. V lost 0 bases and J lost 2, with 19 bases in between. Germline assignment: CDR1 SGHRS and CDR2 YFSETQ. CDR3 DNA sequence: TGCGCCAGCAGCTTGGGACATGGCGAACTCACCGACACAGATACGCAGTATTTT. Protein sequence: CASSLGHGELTDTDTQYF.

In nucleotides, the CDR3 is TGTGCCAGTACCCAAGGCACAATCGCTGGGGCCAACGTCCTGACTTTC. Its protein product is CASTQGTIAGANVLTF. V usage is TRBV19 and J usage is TRBJ2-6; D is unresolved. V was trimmed by 7 bases and J by 2 bases, leaving 15 bases between them. Germline V gene data show CDR1 as LNHDA and CDR2 as SQIVND (reference sequence). The CDR3 extends over 16 amino acids.

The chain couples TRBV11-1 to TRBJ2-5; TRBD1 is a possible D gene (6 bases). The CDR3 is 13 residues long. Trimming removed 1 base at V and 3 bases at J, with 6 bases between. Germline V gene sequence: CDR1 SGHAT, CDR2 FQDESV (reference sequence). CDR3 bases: TGTGCCAGCAGCTTAGAGGGGGAAGAGACCCAGTACTTC. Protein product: CASSLEGEETQYF.

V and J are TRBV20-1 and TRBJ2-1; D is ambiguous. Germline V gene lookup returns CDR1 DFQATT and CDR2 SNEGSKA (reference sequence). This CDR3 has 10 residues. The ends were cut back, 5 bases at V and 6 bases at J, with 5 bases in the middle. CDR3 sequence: CSAGPNEQFF. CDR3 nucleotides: TGCAGTGCTGGCCCCAATGAGCAGTTCTTC.

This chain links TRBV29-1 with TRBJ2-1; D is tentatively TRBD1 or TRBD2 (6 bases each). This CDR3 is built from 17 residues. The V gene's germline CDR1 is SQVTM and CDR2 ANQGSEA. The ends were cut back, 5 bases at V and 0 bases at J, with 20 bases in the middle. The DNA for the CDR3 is TGCAGCGTTAGGGAGGTACAGGGACCCAGCTCCTACAATGAGCAGTTCTTC. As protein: CSVREVQGPSSYNEQFF.

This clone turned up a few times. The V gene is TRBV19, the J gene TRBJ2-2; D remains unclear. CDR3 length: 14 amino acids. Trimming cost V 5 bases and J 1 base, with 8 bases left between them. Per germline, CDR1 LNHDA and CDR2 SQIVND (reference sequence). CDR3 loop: CASSSRMNTGELFF. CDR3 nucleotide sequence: TGTGCCAGTAGTTCCCGGATGAACACCGGGGAGCTGTTTTTT.

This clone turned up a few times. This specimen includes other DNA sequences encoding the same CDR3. The CDR3 region is CAWSVIDGPYEQYF. CDR3 coding DNA: TGTGCCTGGAGTGTAATTGACGGACCCTACGAGCAGTACTTC. V gene TRBV30 combines with J gene TRBJ2-7; no clear D. The ends were cut back, 0 bases at V and 2 bases at J, with 11 bases in the middle. CDR3 length: 14 amino acids. The germline V gene has CDR1 GTSNPN and CDR2 SVGIG (reference sequence).

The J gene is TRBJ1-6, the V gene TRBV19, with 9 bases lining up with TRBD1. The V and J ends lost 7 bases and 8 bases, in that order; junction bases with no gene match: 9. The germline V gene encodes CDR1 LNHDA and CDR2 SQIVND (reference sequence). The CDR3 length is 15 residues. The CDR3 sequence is CASNGGTGRYSPLHF. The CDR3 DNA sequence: TGTGCCAGTAATGGGGGGACAGGGAGGTATTCACCCCTCCACTTT.

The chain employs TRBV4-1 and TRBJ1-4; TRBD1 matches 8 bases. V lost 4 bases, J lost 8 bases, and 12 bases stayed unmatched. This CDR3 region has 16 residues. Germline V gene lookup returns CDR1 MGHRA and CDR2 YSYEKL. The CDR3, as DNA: TGCGCCAGCAGCCTCTGGACAGGGATAAATCGGGAAAAACTGTTTTTT. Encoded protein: CASSLWTGINREKLFF.

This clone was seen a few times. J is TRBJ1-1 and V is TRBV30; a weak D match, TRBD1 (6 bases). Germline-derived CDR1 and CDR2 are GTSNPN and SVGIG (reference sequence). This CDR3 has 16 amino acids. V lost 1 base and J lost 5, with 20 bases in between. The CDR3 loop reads CAWSARAWGRGTEAFF. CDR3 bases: TGTGCCTGGAGTGCCCGGGCCTGGGGCAGGGGAACTGAAGCTTTCTTT.

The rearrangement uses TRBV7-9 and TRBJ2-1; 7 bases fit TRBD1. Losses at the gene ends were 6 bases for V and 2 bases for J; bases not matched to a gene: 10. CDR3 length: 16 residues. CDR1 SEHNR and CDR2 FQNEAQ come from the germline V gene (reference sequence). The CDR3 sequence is CASSQWEGGTYNEQFF. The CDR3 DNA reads TGTGCCAGCAGTCAATGGGAAGGGGGCACCTACAATGAGCAGTTCTTC.

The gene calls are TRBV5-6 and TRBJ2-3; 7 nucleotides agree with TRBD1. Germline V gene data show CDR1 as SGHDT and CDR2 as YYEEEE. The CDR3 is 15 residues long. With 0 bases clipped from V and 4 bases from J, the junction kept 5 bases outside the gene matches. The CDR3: CASSLGRGWSDTQYF. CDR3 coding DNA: TGTGCCAGCAGCTTGGGCAGGGGGTGGTCAGATACGCAGTATTTT.

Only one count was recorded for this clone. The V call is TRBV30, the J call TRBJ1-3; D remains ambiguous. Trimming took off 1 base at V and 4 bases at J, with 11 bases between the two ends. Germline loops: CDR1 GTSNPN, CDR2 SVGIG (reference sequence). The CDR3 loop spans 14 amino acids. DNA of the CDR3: TGTGCCTGGAGTGACCAGTCATGGGGAAACACCATATATTTT. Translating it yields CAWSDQSWGNTIYF.

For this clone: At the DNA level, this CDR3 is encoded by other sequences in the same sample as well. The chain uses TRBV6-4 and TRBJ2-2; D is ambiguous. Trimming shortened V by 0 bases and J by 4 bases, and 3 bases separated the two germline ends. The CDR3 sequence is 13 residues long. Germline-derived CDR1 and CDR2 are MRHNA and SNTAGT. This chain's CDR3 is CASSDSGTGELFF. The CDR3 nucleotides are TGTGCCAGCAGTGACTCTGGCACCGGGGAGCTGTTTTTT.

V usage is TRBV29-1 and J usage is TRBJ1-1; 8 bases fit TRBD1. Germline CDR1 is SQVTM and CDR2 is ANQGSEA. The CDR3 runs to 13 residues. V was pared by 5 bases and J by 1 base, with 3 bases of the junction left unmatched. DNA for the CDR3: TGCAGCGTTTGGACAGGGTCGAACACTGAAGCTTTCTTT. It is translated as CSVWTGSNTEAFF.

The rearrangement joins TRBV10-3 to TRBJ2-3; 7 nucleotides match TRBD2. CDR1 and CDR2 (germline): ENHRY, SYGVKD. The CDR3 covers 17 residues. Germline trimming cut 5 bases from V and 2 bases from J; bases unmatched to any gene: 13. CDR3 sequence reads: CAISQRLALINTDTQYF. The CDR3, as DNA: TGTGCCATCAGTCAAAGACTAGCCCTCATTAACACAGATACGCAGTATTTT.

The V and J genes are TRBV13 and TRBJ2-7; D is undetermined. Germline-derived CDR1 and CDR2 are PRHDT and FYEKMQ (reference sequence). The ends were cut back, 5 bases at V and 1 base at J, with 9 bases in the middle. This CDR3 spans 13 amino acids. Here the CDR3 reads CASSLDSSYEQYF. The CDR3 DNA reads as TGTGCCAGCAGCCTTGACTCGTCCTACGAGCAGTACTTC.

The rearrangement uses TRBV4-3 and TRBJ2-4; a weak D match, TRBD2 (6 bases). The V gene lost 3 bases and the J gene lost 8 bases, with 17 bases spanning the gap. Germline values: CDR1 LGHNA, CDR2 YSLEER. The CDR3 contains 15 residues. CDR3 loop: CASSHTMGGRDIQYF. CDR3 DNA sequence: TGCGCCAGCAGCCACACGATGGGGGGACGGGACATTCAGTACTTC.

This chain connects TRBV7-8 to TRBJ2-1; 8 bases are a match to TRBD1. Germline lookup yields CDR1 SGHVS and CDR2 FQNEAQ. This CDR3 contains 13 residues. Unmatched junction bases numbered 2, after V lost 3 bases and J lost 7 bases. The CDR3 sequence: CASSLDRANEQFF. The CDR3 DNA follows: TGTGCCAGCAGCTTGGACAGGGCTAATGAGCAGTTCTTC. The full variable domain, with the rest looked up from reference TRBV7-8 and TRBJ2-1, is GAGVSQSPRYKVAKRGQDVALRCDPISGHVSLFWYQQALGQGPEFLTYFQNEAQLDKSGLPSDRFFAERPEGSVSTLKIQRTQQEDSAVYLCASSLDRANEQFFGPGTRLTVL.

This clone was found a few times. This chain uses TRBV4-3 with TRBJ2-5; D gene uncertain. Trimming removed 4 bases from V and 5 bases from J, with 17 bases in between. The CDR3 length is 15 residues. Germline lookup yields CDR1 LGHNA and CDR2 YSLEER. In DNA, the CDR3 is TGCGCCAGCAGCCTGTTGGCCCTCCCCGCGGAGACCCAGTACTTC. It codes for CASSLLALPAETQYF.